A selection of T cell receptor beta chains follows, all from one sample in a study of T cells after yellow fever vaccination. TCRdb passed the 5' RACE reads through MiXCR, listing each CDR3 protein once. The data contain 620,000 or so distinct CDR3 sequences, 9% to 15% of them seen just once; the ten biggest clones take up 15%. The sequencing used PBMCs, collected on the day of the yellow fever booster vaccination. The receptor source for this set is a man aged 30 to 39 who received the YFV17D yellow fever vaccine. CDR3s include the opening cysteine and the closing phenylalanine or tryptophan. A D gene is named only where the DNA matches it firmly. Only part of the rows carry a size: once, few, many, or a class if the clone is expanded.

>TRBJ2-3|TRBD2|.|TRBV12-3/TRBV12-4
TGTGCCAGCAGTTTGATGGGACTAGACACAGATACGCAGTATTTT
CASSLMGLDTDTQYF
>TRBJ2-7|.|.|TRBV5-5
TGTGCCAGCAGCCGTCAAGACTACGAGCAGTACTTC
CASSRQDYEQYF
>TRBJ2-1|.|.|TRBV14
TGTGCCAGCCACCCTCTTGAGAGGAACTACAATGAGCAGTTCTTC
CASHPLERNYNEQFF
>TRBJ1-2|TRBD1|few|TRBV25-1
TGTGCCAGCAGTGCGTTTAACGACAGGGTACACTATGGCTACACCTTC
CASSAFNDRVHYGYTF
>TRBJ2-4|TRBD2|.|TRBV7-9
TGTGCCAGCAGCTCTAGCGGGAGGCCTCGAAGGGAGAACATTCAGTACTTC
CASSSSGRPRRENIQYF
>TRBJ2-7|.|.|TRBV29-1
TGCAGCGTTTTCCAGCGGCTCGAGCAGTACTTC
CSVFQRLEQYF
>TRBJ2-1|TRBD2|.|TRBV6-1
TGTGCCAGCAGTCCGGGACTAGCGGGAGTTAGCGTGCAGTTCTTC
CASSPGLAGVSVQFF
>TRBJ2-1|.|.|TRBV11-1
TGTGCCAGCAGCTTAGTGAGTGGCGGGGACCCCTCCTACAATGAGCAGTTCTTC
CASSLVSGGDPSYNEQFF
>TRBJ2-3|TRBD2|few|TRBV10-3
TGTGCCCTCCCCCGGACTAGCGGGGGCGGCACAGATACGCAGTATTTT
CALPRTSGGGTDTQYF
>TRBJ1-4|.|.|TRBV15
TGTGCCACCAGCAGAGCCAAAAATGAAAACCTGTTTTTT
CATSRAKNENLFF
>TRBJ2-7|.|.|TRBV5-6
TGTGCCAGCACCTTCCAGGGGAGCTCCTACGAGCAGTACTTC
CASTFQGSSYEQYF
>TRBJ2-5|TRBD2|.|TRBV12-3/TRBV12-4
TGTGCCAGCACCCGGGACGCTCAGAGGCTAGCGGGAGCGGAGACCCAGTACTTC
CASTRDAQRLAGAETQYF
>TRBJ2-7|.|few|TRBV10-3
TGTGCCACTGGGGTCGTCGACGAGCAGTACTTC
CATGVVDEQYF
>TRBJ2-5|TRBD1|few|TRBV12-3/TRBV12-4
TGTGCCAGCAGTCCCGGACAGGGCTACTACTTC
CASSPGQGYYF
>TRBJ1-5|.|few|TRBV7-9
TGTGCCAGCAGCCCGGGACCTTATCAGCCCCAGCATTTT
CASSPGPYQPQHF
>TRBJ1-1|.|.|TRBV7-9
TGTGCCAGCAGCTTACAGGGGAGGGCCACTGAAGCTTTCTTT
CASSLQGRATEAFF
>TRBJ2-1|.|.|TRBV20-1
TGCAGTGCTAGAGATCAGTCTAGCGTAGACAATGAGCAGTTCTTC
CSARDQSSVDNEQFF
>TRBJ1-5|.|.|TRBV12-3/TRBV12-4
TGTGCCAGCAGGGGCCTGGGGCTAGGCAATCAGCCCCAGCATTTT
CASRGLGLGNQPQHF
>TRBJ2-7|TRBD2|.|TRBV19
TGTGCCAGTAGTATAAGGACTAGCGGGAGGATCGGCGAGCAGTACTTC
CASSIRTSGRIGEQYF
>TRBJ2-4|.|few|TRBV4-3
TGCGCCAGCAGCCAGGAAGGGGGGTCCAAAAACATTCAGTACTTC
CASSQEGGSKNIQYF
>TRBJ2-7|.|many|TRBV7-9
TGTGCCAGCAGCTTACAGAATGGCCACGAGCAGTACTTC
CASSLQNGHEQYF
>TRBJ2-3|.|.|TRBV7-2
TGTGCCAGCAGACGACCAGCGGGCACAGATACGCAGTATTTT
CASRRPAGTDTQYF
>TRBJ2-7|.|many|TRBV2
TGTGCCAGCAGTGACGGGGCGAGGTCCTACGAGCAGTACTTC
CASSDGARSYEQYF
>TRBJ1-1|.|.|TRBV7-9
TGTGCCAGCAGCCCGGGCTACAACACTGAAGCTTTCTTT
CASSPGYNTEAFF
>TRBJ1-5|TRBD1|few|TRBV7-8
TGTGCCAGCACCTATAGGGGGCTCAATCAGCCCCAGCATTTT
CASTYRGLNQPQHF
>TRBJ1-1|TRBD1|.|TRBV5-8
TGTGCCAGCAGCCGCCGAGGGACAGGGAGGGAAAACACTGAAGCTTTCTTT
CASSRRGTGRENTEAFF
>TRBJ2-5|.|.|TRBV5-6
TGTGCCAGCAGCCAGGTACAGCTCCAAGAGACCCAGTACTTC
CASSQVQLQETQYF
>TRBJ2-7|.|.|TRBV19
TGTGCCAGTAGTATAGGCAGGCCTCTCCACGAGCAGTACTTC
CASSIGRPLHEQYF
>TRBJ2-1|TRBD1|.|TRBV19
TGTGCCAGTAGTAGTACAGGGGGCTTGGGCAATGAGCAGTTCTTC
CASSSTGGLGNEQFF
>TRBJ2-1|.|.|TRBV7-6
TGTGCCAGCAGCCCGCCCGCCCCGGAAGAGCAGTTCTTC
CASSPPAPEEQFF
>TRBJ1-1|.|many|TRBV4-3
TGCGCCAGCAGCCAAGATATTAAAGGTACTGAAGCTTTCTTT
CASSQDIKGTEAFF
>TRBJ2-3|TRBD2|many|TRBV20-1
TGCAGTGCTAGTTGGATAGCGGGAGTGGGCACAGATACGCAGTATTTT
CSASWIAGVGTDTQYF
>TRBJ2-3|TRBD2|few|TRBV20-1
TGCAGTGCTAGACTTAGCGGGGTTCCCGATACGCAGTATTTT
CSARLSGVPDTQYF
>TRBJ1-5|TRBD1|.|TRBV29-1
TGCAGCGTTGCAGGGGGAAACAATCAGCCCCAGCATTTT
CSVAGGNNQPQHF
>TRBJ2-7|TRBD2|.|TRBV20-1
TGCAGTGCAGAAAGCGGGAGGGGGTGGGAGGAGCAGTACTTC
CSAESGRGWEEQYF
>TRBJ2-4|TRBD1|few|TRBV20-1
TGCAGTGCAGTACCGGGACAGAAAAACATTCAGTACTTC
CSAVPGQKNIQYF
>TRBJ2-5|.|few|TRBV20-1
TGCAGTGCCAGGGACCAACCCCAAGAGACCCAGTACTTC
CSARDQPQETQYF
>TRBJ2-5|.|few|TRBV7-2
TGTGCCAGCAGCTTAGTAGAGAGGGTAGAGTACTTC
CASSLVERVEYF